This T cell receptor beta chain was sequenced in a study of blood T cell repertoires in COVID-19 (dated by TCRdb to 2020 to 2022). With regard to the full study: The collaborator samples originated in the United States, Italy and Spain and spanned the acute and convalescent phases of COVID-19. Samples came from the ongoing ImmuneRACE study (first 160 participants) plus 1,254 subjects from 6 global collaborators. The sample metadata nearly always contained a de-identified subject ID, COVID-19 status, age in years and sex. Subjects who had been exposed to COVID-19, were actively infected with it, or had recovered from it provided the deeply sampled blood TCRbeta repertoires that made up the dataset. Where HLA class I and class II types were available, the types were taken from metadata supplied by the sample provider, not from assay-based typing. The repertoires were released in a freely available public database meant as a resource for research on the immune response to SARS-CoV-2. The prospective study material was composed of cDNA or gDNA derived from T cells, B-cell-depleted T cells, or PBMCs.

The immunoSEQ Assay, a bias-controlled multiplex PCR, was used to amplify TCRbeta CDR3 regions from genomic DNA. On the authors' methods: The number of nucleated cells in each sample was estimated by amplification of reference gene primers within the assay. Sequence reads were collapsed and filtered to measure the absolute abundance of every unique TCRbeta CDR3 rearrangement. For each sample, productive Simpson clonality was calculated as the square root of Simpson's diversity index across productive rearrangements. As stored in TCRdb, this immuneACCESS dataset retains in-frame rearrangements with V and J assigned. A fraction of the clones does not appear; measured against another copy, unresolved V genes explain less than half of the discrepancy, and the remainder lacks a known reason. V and J calls and clone size are given by that table; D and trimming were obtained from the DNA. This sample has approximately 200,000 clones in its table, and approximately 85% of those were observed once. The ten largest clones represent about 10% of the sample.

Each collaborating institution followed its own protocols to collect whole blood in K2EDTA tubes. For TCRbeta analysis, collaborator samples were shipped as frozen whole blood, as isolated PBMCs, or as DNA extracted from either sample type. Study-wide conclusions, independent of this receptor: How much clinical and demographic metadata was included differed by source and by participant, and the metadata was provided uncurated.

Details on this clone: This receptor's antigen is unknown. No base quality values were provided; no much bigger clone lies one nucleotide off.

From the cysteine through the phenylalanine, the CDR3 covers 18 amino acids. Just CDR3 DNA is preserved here, 54 bases in frame from base 1. The germline V gene encodes CDR1 SEHNR and CDR2 FQNEAQ (reference sequence). V and J are trimmed by 7 bases and 7 bases, and the gene matches miss 20 bases of the junction. The TCR sequence derives from a human donor with active or convalescent COVID-19. The donor label of this sample is uncertain. Material for sequencing was peripheral blood. The rearrangement combines TRBV7-9 with TRBJ2-7, with 12 junctional bases fitting TRBD2. The base sequence is TGTGCCAGCACGCTCGCTGCCCTGGGACTAGCGGGTGGAAAGGAGCAGTACTTC. The resulting protein is CASTLAALGLAGGKEQYF.